These 21 T cell receptor beta chains were all obtained from the same sample, sequenced in a study of OX40 agonist ivuxolimab in advanced cancers. Clones were read by immunoSEQ multiplex PCR, and TCRdb kept only the in-frame ones, dropping some. The repertoire holds tens of thousands of clones, with 82% as singletons. The sample here was CD4+ or CD8+ T cells sorted from blood, taken in a trial of the OX40 agonist ivuxolimab. These receptors all stem from an adult with an advanced solid tumor such as melanoma, head and neck, liver or kidney cancer.

The rearrangement joins TRBV2 to TRBJ2-7; tentatively, D is TRBD1 (6 bases). Germline CDR1 reads SNHLY; CDR2 reads FYNNEI. The CDR3 length is 14 residues. Trimming removed 8 bases from V and 5 bases from J, with 19 bases in between. CDR3 residues: CASGRDGGIHEQYF. The CDR3 DNA sequence: TGTGCCAGCGGCAGGGATGGGGGCATCCACGAGCAGTACTTC.

Only one count was recorded for this clone. The J gene is TRBJ1-5, the V gene TRBV14, with TRBD1 as a possible D gene (6 bases). The CDR3 covers 16 residues. Trimming cost V 4 bases and J 5 bases, with 18 bases left between them. Per the germline V gene, CDR1 is SGHDN and CDR2 is FVKESK. CDR3 DNA sequence: TGTGCCAGCAGCCCGGCTGAAGGGGGGCAGTATCAGCCCCAGCATTTT. Amino acid sequence: CASSPAEGGQYQPQHF.

The chain links TRBV10-3 to TRBJ2-7; possibly TRBD2 for D (6 bases). The V gene lost 1 base and the J gene lost 6 bases, with 13 bases spanning the gap. This CDR3 comprises 14 residues. The germline gives CDR1 ENHRY, CDR2 SYGVKD. This CDR3 reads CAISEWLAGGEQYF. DNA of the CDR3: TGTGCCATCAGTGAGTGGCTCGCCGGGGGCGAGCAGTACTTC.

This chain uses TRBV19 with TRBJ1-4; 12 positions match TRBD1. V lost 5 bases to trimming and J lost 8 bases; unmatched junction nucleotides: 6. This CDR3 comprises 15 residues. Germline V CDR1 and CDR2: LNHDA, SQIVND (reference sequence). The CDR3 sequence: CASSSWDRGQEKLFF. For the CDR3, the DNA is TGTGCCAGTAGTTCCTGGGACAGGGGGCAGGAAAAACTGTTTTTT.

This clone was detected once. The chain is built from TRBV7-2 and TRBJ2-6; no reliable D call. Between the trimmed V and J ends, which lost 2 bases and 4 bases, there was a span of 9 bases. The CDR3 runs 15 residues. From germline, CDR1 is SGHTA and CDR2 FQGNSA. The CDR3 region is CASSLKGRGANVLTF. The DNA of the CDR3 is TGTGCCAGCAGCTTAAAAGGGCGCGGGGCCAACGTCCTGACTTTC.

J is TRBJ2-7 and V is TRBV19, with 12 bases fitting TRBD1. This CDR3 has 16 amino acids. Trimming at V came to 3 bases and at J to 5 bases, leaving 8 bases not matched to a gene. Germline lookup yields CDR1 LNHDA and CDR2 SQIVND (reference sequence). CDR3 region: CASSIRPGTGGHEQYF. CDR3 sequence (DNA): TGTGCCAGTAGTATTAGACCCGGGACAGGGGGCCACGAGCAGTACTTC.

V gene TRBV9 combines with J gene TRBJ2-5; 11 bases map to TRBD2. With V trimmed by 0 bases and J by 4 bases, 2 bases remained unmatched. The CDR3 runs 15 residues. Germline loops: CDR1 SGDLS, CDR2 YYNGEE. The CDR3 bases are TGTGCCAGCAGCGTAGGTCTAGCGGGGGGAGAGACCCAGTACTTC. Its translation: CASSVGLAGGETQYF. Variable domain in full (rest from reference TRBV9 and TRBJ2-5): DSGVTQTPKHLITATGQRVTLRCSPRSGDLSVYWYQQSLDQGLQFLIQYYNGEERAKGNILERFSAQQFPDLHSELNLSSLELGDSALYFCASSVGLAGGETQYFGPGTRLLVL.

The sample holds a few counts of this clone. The CDR3 DNA sequence: TGTGCCAGCAGCCAGGGACAGGGCAATCAGCCCCAGCATTTT. Protein product: CASSQGQGNQPQHF. The rearrangement links TRBV9 to TRBJ1-5, with 8 bases that match TRBD1. V shed 4 bases, J shed 2 bases, and the junction held 2 bases outside the gene matches. The CDR3 consists of 14 residues. Germline-derived CDR1 and CDR2 are SGDLS and YYNGEE.

This chain connects TRBV7-2 to TRBJ1-5, with TRBD1 as a possible D gene (5 bases). The CDR3 runs 16 residues. Germline CDR1 reads SGHTA; CDR2 reads FQGNSA. Trimming took 2 bases from V and 1 from J, leaving 12 bases between them. CDR3: CASSLRGRLSNQPQHF. Here the CDR3 DNA reads TGTGCCAGCAGCTTAAGGGGCAGACTAAGCAATCAGCCCCAGCATTTT.

The CDR3 protein is CASSSTPSLGPRRGETQYF. The CDR3 region has the DNA TGCGCCAGCAGCTCCACTCCGTCGCTAGGACCCAGGAGAGGGGAGACCCAGTACTTC. This chain joins TRBV5-1 and TRBJ2-5; D is possibly TRBD2 (5 bases). Germline CDR1 reads SGHRS; CDR2 reads YFSETQ. This CDR3 contains 19 residues. V lost 3 bases to trimming and J lost 5 bases, with 29 bases between them.

The chain uses TRBV5-1 and TRBJ2-3, with 9 bases identical to TRBD1. CDR3 size: 16 residues. Germline lookup yields CDR1 SGHRS and CDR2 YFSETQ. V gave up 0 bases and J gave up 3 bases; unmatched junction bases: 5. Here the CDR3 DNA reads TGCGCCAGCAGCTTGGTCACCGGGACAGGGACAGATACGCAGTATTTT. Protein: CASSLVTGTGTDTQYF.

The chain carries TRBV6-1 and TRBJ1-2; TRBD1 aligns across 8 bases. CDR1 MNHNS and CDR2 SASEGT come from the germline V gene. Losses at the gene ends were 2 bases for V and 4 bases for J; bases not matched to a gene: 6. The CDR3 consists of 15 residues. CDR3 residues: CASSEQQGARYGYTF. As DNA, the CDR3 is TGTGCCAGCAGTGAACAGCAGGGGGCGCGCTATGGCTACACCTTC.

A remark on this clone: Additional DNA sequences in this sample encode the identical CDR3. The chain is built from TRBV6-6 and TRBJ1-1; TRBD1 agrees at 7 bases. The V and J ends lost 6 bases and 2 bases, in that order; junction bases with no gene match: 12. Germline V gene lookup returns CDR1 MNHNY and CDR2 SVGAGI (reference sequence). This CDR3 spans 16 amino acids. Written as DNA, the CDR3 is TGTGCCAGCAGACAGCAACAACAGGGGCTTAACACTGAAGCTTTCTTT. Protein: CASRQQQQGLNTEAFF.

A few counts support this clone. The chain is built from TRBV5-8 and TRBJ2-1; 9 positions match TRBD2. The CDR3 runs to 15 residues. Per the germline V gene, CDR1 is SGHTS and CDR2 is YDEGEE. V gave up 4 bases and J gave up 8 bases; unmatched junction bases: 10. For the CDR3, the DNA is TGTGCCAGCAGCCCCGGCGGGGGGGCTGGCGATGAGCAGTTCTTC. The encoded protein is CASSPGGGAGDEQFF. The variable domain in full, with the rest retrieved from reference TRBV5-8 and TRBJ2-1, is EAGVTQSPTHLIKTRGQQATLRCSPISGHTSVYWYQQALGLGLQFLLWYDEGEERNRGNFPPRFSGRQFPNYSSELNVNALELEDSALYLCASSPGGGAGDEQFFGPGTRLTVL.

V is TRBV11-2 and J is TRBJ2-2; 8 positions match TRBD2. The germline CDR1 and CDR2 sequences are SGHAT and FQNNGV. The CDR3 spans 16 residues. Losses at the gene ends were 4 bases for V and 1 base for J; bases not matched to a gene: 5. CDR3 in amino acids: CASSSYSGKNTGELFF. The CDR3 coding sequence is TGTGCCAGCAGCTCCTATAGCGGGAAGAACACCGGGGAGCTGTTTTTT.

The chain uses TRBV5-1 and TRBJ1-1; D is possibly TRBD1 (5 bases). Germline-derived CDR1 and CDR2 are SGHRS and YFSETQ. This CDR3 is 15 amino acids long. V was cut by 0 bases and J by 2 bases, with 11 bases left in between. CDR3 DNA: TGCGCCAGCAGCTTGGGTCCAGGGAGTAACACTGAAGCTTTCTTT. It is translated as CASSLGPGSNTEAFF.

V gene TRBV27 combines with J gene TRBJ2-2; the match to TRBD2 covers 9 bases. In germline, CDR1 is MNHEY, CDR2 SMNVEV (reference sequence). V gave up 5 bases and J gave up 5 bases; unmatched junction bases: 12. There are 17 residues in the CDR3. This CDR3 is CASSPRQLAGRTGELFF. CDR3 sequence (DNA): TGTGCCAGCAGTCCCCGCCAGCTAGCGGGAAGGACCGGGGAGCTGTTTTTT.

The chain links TRBV7-2 to TRBJ2-7; TRBD1 matches 8 bases. The CDR3 loop spans 13 amino acids. With 9 bases clipped from V and 6 bases from J, the junction kept 10 bases outside the gene matches. Germline V gene data show CDR1 as SGHTA and CDR2 as FQGNSA. The DNA for the CDR3 is TGTGCCAGTGAGGACAGGGAAATGTTCGAGCAGTACTTC. Its translation is CASEDREMFEQYF.

V gene TRBV9 combines with J gene TRBJ1-2; 9 positions match TRBD1. The CDR3 has 15 amino acids. Germline assignment: CDR1 SGDLS and CDR2 YYNGEE. Trimming cost V 0 bases and J 2 bases; bases outside gene matches: 2. The CDR3: CASSVAGQGNYGYTF. CDR3 sequence (DNA): TGTGCCAGCAGCGTAGCCGGACAGGGGAACTATGGCTACACCTTC.

The chain uses TRBV11-2 and TRBJ1-6, with D maybe TRBD1 (5 bases). The CDR3 covers 14 residues. V lost 2 bases and J 15 bases, leaving 17 bases between the germline ends. Germline V gene sequence: CDR1 SGHAT, CDR2 FQNNGV. This CDR3 is CASSLRLSGDYLHF. Here the CDR3 DNA reads TGTGCCAGCAGCTTACGACTATCTGGGGACTACCTCCACTTT.

The table lists this clone with a count of one. The CDR3 sequence: CASSSLRTGKPEAFF. For the CDR3, the DNA is TGTGCCAGCAGTTCCCTCCGGACAGGGAAACCTGAAGCTTTCTTT. The chain is built from TRBV28 and TRBJ1-1; 8 nucleotides line up with TRBD1. CDR3 length: 15 residues. The ends lost 4 bases at V and 6 bases at J; junction bases unmatched: 10. CDR1 and CDR2 (germline): MDHEN, SYDVKM.